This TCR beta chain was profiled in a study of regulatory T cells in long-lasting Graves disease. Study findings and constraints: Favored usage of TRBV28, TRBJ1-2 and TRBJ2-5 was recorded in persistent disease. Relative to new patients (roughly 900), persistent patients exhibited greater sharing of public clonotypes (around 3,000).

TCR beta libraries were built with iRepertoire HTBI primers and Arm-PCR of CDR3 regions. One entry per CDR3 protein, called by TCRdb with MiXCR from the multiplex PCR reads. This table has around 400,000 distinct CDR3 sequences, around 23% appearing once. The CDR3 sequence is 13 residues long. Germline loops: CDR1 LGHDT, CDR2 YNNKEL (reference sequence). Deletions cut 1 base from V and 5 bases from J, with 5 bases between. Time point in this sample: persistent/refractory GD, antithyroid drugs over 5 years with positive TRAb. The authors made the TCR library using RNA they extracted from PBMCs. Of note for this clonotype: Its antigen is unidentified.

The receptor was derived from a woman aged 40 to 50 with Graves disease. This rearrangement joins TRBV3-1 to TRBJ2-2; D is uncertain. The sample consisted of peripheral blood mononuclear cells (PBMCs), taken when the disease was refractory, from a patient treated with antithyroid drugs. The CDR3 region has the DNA TGTGCCAGCAGCCAAGCGAGTACCGGGGAGCTGTTTTTT. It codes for CASSQASTGELFF. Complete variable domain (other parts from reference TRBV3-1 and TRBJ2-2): DTAVSQTPKYLVTQMGNDKSIKCEQNLGHDTMYWYKQDSKKFLKIMFSYNNKELIINETVPNRFSPKSPDKAHLNLHINSLELGDSAVYFCASSQASTGELFFGEGSRLTVL.